These 8 T cell receptor beta chains originate from one sample sequenced in a study of cytomegalovirus exposure and HLA in healthy donors. The PCR was carried out with 60 Vbeta primers and 13 Jbeta primers. TCRdb's copy holds only in-frame clones and misses some; the assay was immunoSEQ multiplex PCR. The sample has about 160,000 clones; 80% are singletons. The sequenced material came from PBMCs. The receptors were sampled from a man between 18 and 29 years old in good health and CMV-seropositive.

This chain links TRBV15 with TRBJ2-7, with 15 bases matching TRBD2. Germline trimming cut 2 bases from V and 2 bases from J; bases unmatched to any gene: 1. Germline V gene data show CDR1 as LNHNV and CDR2 as YYDKDF (reference sequence). There are 16 residues in the CDR3. The CDR3 DNA reads as TGTGCCACCAGCAGATGGACTAGCGGGAGGGCCTACGAGCAGTACTTC. Translated: CATSRWTSGRAYEQYF.

This clone showed up just a few times. This chain links TRBV10-3 with TRBJ2-1; 11 bases align to TRBD2. The CDR3 consists of 18 residues. Germline CDR1 ENHRY, CDR2 SYGVKD. J was trimmed by 5 bases and V by 3 bases; bases with no gene match: 12. This chain's CDR3 is CAISEKPPGLAANNEQFF. The DNA of the CDR3 is TGTGCCATCAGTGAAAAGCCACCGGGACTAGCGGCAAACAATGAGCAGTTCTTC.

V is TRBV7-9 and J is TRBJ1-5; 7 positions match TRBD1. Looked up from germline, CDR1 is SEHNR and CDR2 is FQNEAQ (reference sequence). The length of the CDR3 is 13 residues. Trimming took 5 bases from V and 6 from J; bases not matched to a gene: 4. CDR3 bases: TGTGCCAGCAGCCCAGGGGGTTTTCAGCCCCAGCATTTT. As protein: CASSPGGFQPQHF.

The genes are TRBV21-1 and TRBJ1-6; no check of the table's D call, TRBD1, against the DNA was made. TRBV21-1 is noted as a pseudogene. The CDR3 covers 15 residues. In DNA, the CDR3 is TGTGCCAGCAGCAATGGGACAGGAGCCTTATTACCCCTCCACTTT. Translation gives CASSNGTGALLPLHF.

The chain recombines TRBV30 with TRBJ1-5; D ambiguous. V was clipped by 1 base and J by 3 bases, with 10 bases between them. The CDR3 loop spans 14 amino acids. CDR1 and CDR2 from the germline V gene are GTSNPN and SVGIG (reference sequence). CDR3 protein: CAWSGLAVNQPQHF. The CDR3 coding sequence is TGTGCCTGGAGTGGGTTGGCGGTCAATCAGCCCCAGCATTTT.

This clone was counted a single time. The chain joins TRBV27 to TRBJ1-5; TRBD1 might be the D (6 bases). Germline CDR1 and CDR2: MNHEY and SMNVEV (reference sequence). CDR3 length equals 12 residues. V shed 8 bases and J shed 7 bases, with 12 bases lying between them. This CDR3 reads CASLLQGQPQHF. Here the CDR3 DNA reads TGTGCCAGCCTTTTGCAGGGGCAGCCCCAGCATTTT.

This clone came up a few times. The chain uses TRBV12-5 and TRBJ1-1, with D uncertain. With 2 bases removed from V and 3 bases from J, the gap between germline ends came to 7 bases. The CDR3 spans 13 residues. Germline CDR1 reads LGHNT; CDR2 reads FRNRAP. CDR3 amino acids: CASGLLGDTEAFF. The CDR3 nucleotides are TGTGCTAGTGGTTTGTTGGGAGACACTGAAGCTTTCTTT.

This clone has just a few counts. This CDR3 is CASSSPLSDTQYF. In DNA, the CDR3 is TGTGCCAGCAGCTCACCGTTGAGCGATACGCAGTATTTT. J is TRBJ2-3 and V is TRBV7-9; D is undetermined. V lost 4 bases and J lost 6, with 11 bases in between. The CDR3 contains 13 residues. Germline lookup yields CDR1 SEHNR and CDR2 FQNEAQ (reference sequence).